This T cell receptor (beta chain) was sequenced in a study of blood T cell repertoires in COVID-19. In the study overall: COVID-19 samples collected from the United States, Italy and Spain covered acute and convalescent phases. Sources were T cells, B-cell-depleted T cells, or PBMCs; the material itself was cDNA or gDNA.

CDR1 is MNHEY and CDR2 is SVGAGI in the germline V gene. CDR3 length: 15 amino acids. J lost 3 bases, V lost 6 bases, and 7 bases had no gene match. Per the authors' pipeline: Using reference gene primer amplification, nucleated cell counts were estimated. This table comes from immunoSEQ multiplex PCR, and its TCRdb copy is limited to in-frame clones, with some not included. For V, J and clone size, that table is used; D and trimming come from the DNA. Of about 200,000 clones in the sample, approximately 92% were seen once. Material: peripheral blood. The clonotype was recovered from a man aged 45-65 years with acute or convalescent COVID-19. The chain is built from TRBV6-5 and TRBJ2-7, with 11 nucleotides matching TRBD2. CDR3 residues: CASRKTSGRSYEQYF. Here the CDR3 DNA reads TGTGCCAGCAGGAAAACTAGCGGGAGAAGCTACGAGCAGTACTTC.